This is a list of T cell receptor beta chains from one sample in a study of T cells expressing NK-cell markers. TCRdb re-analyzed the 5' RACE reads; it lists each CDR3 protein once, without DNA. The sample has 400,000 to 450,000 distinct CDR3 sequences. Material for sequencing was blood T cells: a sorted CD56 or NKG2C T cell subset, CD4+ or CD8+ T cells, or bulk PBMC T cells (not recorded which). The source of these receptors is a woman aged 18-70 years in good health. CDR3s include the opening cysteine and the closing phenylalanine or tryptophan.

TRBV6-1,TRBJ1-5,CASSGPQGYSNQPQHF
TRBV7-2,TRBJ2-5,CASSLATGVGQETQYF
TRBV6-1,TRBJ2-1,CASSEMQGDHNEQFF
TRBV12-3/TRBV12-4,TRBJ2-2,CASSQGLAGKIFTGELFF
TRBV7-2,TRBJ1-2,CASSPSPQGTYGYTF
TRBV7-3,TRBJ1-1,CASSLGSVNTEAFF
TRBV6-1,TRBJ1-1,CASSAIRENTEAFF
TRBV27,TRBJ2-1,CASSLSYAGGYEQFF
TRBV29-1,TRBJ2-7,CSVEGGGLAGSEQYF
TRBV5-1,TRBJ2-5,CASSPTGTSGRAAETQYF
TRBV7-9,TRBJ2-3,CASSFSGSATDTQYF
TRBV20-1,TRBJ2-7,CSASSGRSYEQYF
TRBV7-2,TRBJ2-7,CASSLEGGTYEQYF
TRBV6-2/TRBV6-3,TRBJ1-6,CASSSFPGAKVNSPLHF
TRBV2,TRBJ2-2,CASSTQGANGELFF
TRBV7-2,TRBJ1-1,CASSPSAGHLRTEAFF
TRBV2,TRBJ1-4,CASSESGAHNEKLFF
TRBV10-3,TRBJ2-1,CATTGGERPYNEQFF
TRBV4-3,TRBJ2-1,CASSQEASINEQFF
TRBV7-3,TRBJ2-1,CASSSQVGLGEQFF
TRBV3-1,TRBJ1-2,CASSQVTNGYTF
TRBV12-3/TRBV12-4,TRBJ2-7,CASSLELGDYEQYF
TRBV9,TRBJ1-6,CASRGGKNSPLHF
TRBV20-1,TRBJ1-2,CSARESQGGYTF
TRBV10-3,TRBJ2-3,CAISGDWSSTDTQYF
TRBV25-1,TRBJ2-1,CASTEERSYNEQFF
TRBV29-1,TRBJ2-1,CSVVQGWAYNEQFF
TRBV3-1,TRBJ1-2,CASSLEDSRYGYTF
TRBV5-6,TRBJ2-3,CASSIGQAADTQYF
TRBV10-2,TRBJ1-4,CASSAGNEKLFF
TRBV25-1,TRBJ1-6,CASGPVAAVDHF
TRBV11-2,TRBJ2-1,CASRGTRQAGYNEQFF
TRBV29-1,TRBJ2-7,CSGWTGAEQYF
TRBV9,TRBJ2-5,CASSVMDQETQYF